The rows below give T cell receptor beta chains drawn from one sample of a study of blood T cell repertoires in COVID-19. Assay used: immunoSEQ multiplex PCR; TCRdb lists only in-frame clones, some missing. The sample consists of 65,000 or so clones, approximately 90% of them appearing once. The sample consisted of peripheral blood. The receptors shown here come from a human donor with acute or convalescent COVID-19. The donor label of this sample is uncertain. The CDR3 runs from the conserved cysteine through the conserved F or W. D genes are given only for firm matches. Clone size is not always given. Where it is, it says once, few, many or a class for expanded clones.

J gene	D gene	V gene	clone size	CDR3 DNA	CDR3 protein
TRBJ2-1	TRBD2	TRBV7-3	.	TGTGCCAGCAGCTTTAGCGGGGGTAACAATGAGCAGTTCTTC	CASSFSGGNNEQFF
TRBJ2-7	TRBD2	TRBV5-8	.	TGTGCCAGCAGCCTAGCGGGACTAGCCTACGAGCAGTACTTC	CASSLAGLAYEQYF
TRBJ1-1	.	TRBV30	.	TGTGCCTGTAGAGAAGAGGGCGAAAGGACTTTCTTT	CACREEGERTFF
TRBJ1-5	TRBD1	TRBV19	.	TGTGCCAGTAGTAAGGACAGGGCCGCGGGTCAGCCCCAGCATTTT	CASSKDRAAGQPQHF
TRBJ1-2	TRBD1	TRBV20-1	.	TGCAGTGCTAGTTCAACAGGGGAGAGAGCCTATGGCTACACCTTC	CSASSTGERAYGYTF
TRBJ2-3	.	TRBV10-1	once	TGCGCCAGCACCACGGACAGTTCCACAGATACGCAGTATTTT	CASTTDSSTDTQYF
TRBJ2-7	TRBD2	TRBV5-1	.	TGCGCCAGCAGCCTGGGACTAGCGGGAGGGCCGTCCCTCTACGAGCAGTACTTC	CASSLGLAGGPSLYEQYF
TRBJ1-4	.	TRBV20-1	.	TGCAGTGCTTGGAGGGGTGAAAAACTGTTTTTT	CSAWRGEKLFF
TRBJ2-1	TRBD2	TRBV5-1	.	TGCGCCAGCAGCTTCACTAGCGGGCGGGCCAATGAGCAGTTCTTC	CASSFTSGRANEQFF
TRBJ2-2	.	TRBV9	few	TGTGCCAGCAGCGGACAGACGAACACCGGGGAGCTGTTTTTT	CASSGQTNTGELFF
TRBJ2-3	.	TRBV7-3	once	TGTGCCAGCAGCTTAACCGGAGTTGGCACAGATACGCAGTATTTT	CASSLTGVGTDTQYF
TRBJ1-6	TRBD1	TRBV3-1/TRBV3-2	.	TGTGCCAGCAGCCGGGACAGTTATAGCTCCTATAATTCACCCCTCCACTTT	CASSRDSYSSYNSPLHF
TRBJ2-1	TRBD2	TRBV7-8	few	TGTGCCAGCACCCGTGGGGAGGGCCATGAGCAGTTCTTC	CASTRGEGHEQFF
TRBJ2-5	TRBD1	TRBV5-1	.	TGCGCCAGCAGACTGGACAGGGAACAGGGTGAGACCCAGTACTTC	CASRLDREQGETQYF
TRBJ1-6	TRBD1	TRBV7-2	.	TGTGCCAGCAGCCCAGGGACAGGGGCTGGGTCACCCCTCCACTTT	CASSPGTGAGSPLHF
TRBJ2-2	TRBD1	TRBV28	.	TGTGCCAGCAGTGCTCCTCTTCGGACAGGAACGCCACCCGGGGAGCTGTTTTTT	CASSAPLRTGTPPGELFF
TRBJ2-7	TRBD2	TRBV28	.	TGTGCCAGCAGTACTCCAACCGGGACTAGCGGGAGTCCCTACGAGCAGTACTTC	CASSTPTGTSGSPYEQYF
TRBJ2-3	TRBD1	TRBV5-1	.	TGCGCCAGCAGCCGATGGACAGGGCTCACAGATACGCAGTATTTT	CASSRWTGLTDTQYF
TRBJ1-5	TRBD1	TRBV20-1	.	TGCAGTGCTAGTGGGACAGGGAATCAGCCCCAGCATTTT	CSASGTGNQPQHF
TRBJ2-2	TRBD1	TRBV29-1	.	TGCAGCGTTGCGGCAGGGGGCACCACCGGGGAGCTGTTTTTT	CSVAAGGTTGELFF
TRBJ2-3	TRBD2	TRBV7-2	.	TGTGCCAGCAGCCTCACTAGCGGGGGGGCAATAGATACGCAGTATTTT	CASSLTSGGAIDTQYF
TRBJ1-2	.	TRBV29-1	.	TGCAGCGTTGAAGATCGATCAGATGGCTACACCTTC	CSVEDRSDGYTF
TRBJ1-3	TRBD1	TRBV5-1	.	TGCGCCAGCAGCCTGGAGACAGGGGGAGGAAACACCATATATTTT	CASSLETGGGNTIYF
TRBJ2-2	.	TRBV9	.	TGTGCCAGCAGCGTTTCCAGGGGAATCACCGGGGAGCTGTTTTTT	CASSVSRGITGELFF
TRBJ1-3	.	TRBV2	.	TGTGCCAGCAGTGCCTCGGGAAACACCATATATTTT	CASSASGNTIYF